This T cell receptor (beta chain) was observed in a study of cytomegalovirus exposure and HLA in healthy donors. This CDR3 is 15 amino acids long. V trimming: 3 bases; J trimming: 3 bases; junction bases outside the gene matches: 6. Germline V CDR1 and CDR2: SGDLS, YYNGEE. A word on this clone: Its cognate antigen is unknown.

Whole-study findings and limits: Rare TCR sequences dominated, though some public TCRs recurred in many donors.

Generated by immunoSEQ multiplex PCR, the TCRdb table keeps only in-frame clones and is missing some. The top ten hold roughly 0.9% of the sample, which has over 100,000 clones, approximately 94% seen once. J is TRBJ2-1 and V is TRBV9; 7 bases fit TRBD1. The source material was PBMCs. This receptor was obtained from a young woman in good health and CMV-seronegative. CDR3 amino acids: CASSEEGQVYNEQFF. The CDR3 DNA is TGTGCCAGCAGCGAGGAAGGACAGGTCTACAATGAGCAGTTCTTC.